Included here is one T cell receptor beta chain sequence, with context. Its antigen is not yet known. No base quality values were provided; no much bigger clone lies one nucleotide off. This entry comes from a study of blood T cell repertoires in COVID-19 (TCRdb year 2020). Background for the entire study: Collaborator samples came from the United States, Italy and Spain and covered acute and convalescent phases of COVID-19. Deeply sampled blood TCRbeta repertoires from subjects exposed to, actively infected with, or recovered from COVID-19 were included in the dataset. The samples were drawn from the first 160 participants of the ongoing ImmuneRACE study and from more than 1,000 subjects provided by 6 global collaborators. The material from the prospective study consisted of cDNA or gDNA derived from T cells, B-cell-depleted T cells, or PBMCs. HLA class I and class II types, where available, came from metadata supplied by the sample provider rather than from assay-based typing. Nearly every sample came with metadata listing a de-identified subject ID, COVID-19 status, age in years and sex. The repertoires were released in a freely available public database meant as a resource for research on the immune response to SARS-CoV-2. Paper-wide results and their limitations: How much clinical and demographic metadata was included differed by source and by participant, and the metadata was provided uncurated.

TCRbeta CDR3 regions were amplified from genomic DNA using the immunoSEQ Assay, a bias-controlled multiplex PCR. The published analysis was carried out like this. Within the assay, amplification of reference gene primers was used to estimate how many nucleated cells each sample contained. Sequence reads were collapsed and filtered to measure the absolute abundance of every unique TCRbeta CDR3 rearrangement. For each sample, productive Simpson clonality was calculated as the square root of Simpson's diversity index over productive rearrangements. This immuneACCESS table, as held by TCRdb, lists in-frame sequences with V and J called but not all clones. Of the missing ones, under half trace to an unresolved V gene in checked studies; the others have no known cause. V and J calls and clone size are as listed in that table; D and trimming were resolved from the DNA. The sample data list around 280,000 clones, and approximately 86% of these were observed just once. Approximately 4.1% of the sample lies in the top ten.

Collaborating institutions collected whole blood in K2EDTA tubes following their own protocols. Collaborator samples were shipped for TCRbeta analysis as frozen whole blood, isolated PBMCs, or DNA extracted from either sample type. The germline V and J ends show losses of 1 base and 7 bases respectively, and no gene match explains 3 bases of the junction. The CDR3 covers 13 residues, taking in both the cysteine and the phenylalanine. Kept here is only the CDR3 DNA, which spans 39 bases and is read in frame from base 1. The germline V gene (reference sequence) provides CDR1 SEHNR and CDR2 FQNEAQ. The origin of this receptor is a woman aged 45-65 years with active or convalescent COVID-19. Recombination linked TRBV7-9 to TRBJ1-1, with 7 middle bases fitting TRBD1. What was sequenced was peripheral blood. The CDR3 sequence is CASSLEGAREAFF. At the DNA level, the sequence is TGTGCCAGCAGCTTAGAGGGGGCTCGTGAAGCTTTCTTT. Outside the CDR3, residues come from the reference TRBV7-9 and TRBJ1-1 proteins, so the full variable domain is: DTGVSQNPRHKITKRGQNVTFRCDPISEHNRLYWYRQTLGQGPEFLTYFQNEAQLEKSRLLSDRFSAERPKGSFSTLEIQRTEQGDSAMYLCASSLEGAREAFFGQGTRLTVV.